A selection of T cell receptor beta chains follows, all from one sample in a study of blood T cell repertoires in COVID-19. TCRdb's copy holds only in-frame clones and misses some; the assay was immunoSEQ multiplex PCR. The data contain 70,000 to 75,000 clones, less than 95% of them seen just once; the ten biggest clones take up under 6.5%. Specimen: peripheral blood. The receptors derive from a woman younger than 30 with acute or convalescent COVID-19. CDR3s include the opening cysteine and the closing phenylalanine or tryptophan. The D gene is left open where the match is weak. Clone size appears in some rows only: once, few, many, or a class for an expanded clone.

TRBV19	TRBD2	NA	TRBJ2-2	TGTGCCAGTAGTATGTTGGGGGGAGCGGGAGCCGGGGAGCTGTTTTTT	CASSMLGGAGAGELFF
TRBV15	TRBD1	NA	TRBJ2-7	TGTGCCACCAGCAGAGATCGGGACAGGGTCAACGAGCAGTACTTC	CATSRDRDRVNEQYF
TRBV27	NA	medium-sized	TRBJ2-3	TGTGCCAGCAGTTGGTCTAGCGGCACAGATACGCAGTATTTT	CASSWSSGTDTQYF
TRBV2	NA	NA	TRBJ1-1	TGTGCCAGCAGTAACCACGGCGGGGCGGGTCCCACTGAAGCTTTCTTT	CASSNHGGAGPTEAFF
TRBV12-5	TRBD1	NA	TRBJ2-3	TGTGCTAGTGGGGCCAGGGGGACAGATACGCAGTATTTT	CASGARGTDTQYF
TRBV13	TRBD2	NA	TRBJ2-1	TGTGCCAGCAGCCTTAGCGGGGGGGCCATAAGTGAGCAGTTCTTC	CASSLSGGAISEQFF
TRBV28	NA	once	TRBJ1-4	TGTGCCAGCAGTTTTCTACAGGAGAATGAAAAACTGTTTTTT	CASSFLQENEKLFF
TRBV10-1	TRBD2	NA	TRBJ2-7	TGCGCCAGCATAGGGCGGGAGCCCTACGAGCAGTACTTC	CASIGREPYEQYF
TRBV2	NA	few	TRBJ1-1	TGTGCCAGCAGTGTAGACAAGAACACTGAAGCTTTCTTT	CASSVDKNTEAFF
TRBV7-9	TRBD1	NA	TRBJ2-5	TGTGCCAGCCGATCTTCGGGACAGGAGTACCAAGAGACCCAGTACTTC	CASRSSGQEYQETQYF
TRBV12-2	NA	NA	TRBJ1-1	TGTGCAAGTCGAAAAGGGGCCTTCTGGGCTTTCTTT	CASRKGAFWAFF
TRBV7-2	NA	few	TRBJ2-5	TGTGCCAGCAGCTTTCCCCCCGGACAAGACCAGTACTTC	CASSFPPGQDQYF
TRBV9	TRBD2	NA	TRBJ2-1	TGTGCCAGCAGCGCCCGGGCACTAGCGGGGGGGCGACTAGGGAATGAGCAGTTCTTC	CASSARALAGGRLGNEQFF
TRBV18	TRBD1	NA	TRBJ2-7	TGTGCCAGCTCACCTCGACAGGGGAAGGCGGACGAGCAGTACTTC	CASSPRQGKADEQYF
TRBV5-4	NA	once	TRBJ1-4	TGTGCCAGCAGCTTTATGGGCGAGGAAAAACTGTTTTTT	CASSFMGEEKLFF
TRBV7-9	TRBD2	NA	TRBJ2-2	TGTGCCAGCAGCACTAGCGGGGACACCGGGGAGCTGTTTTTT	CASSTSGDTGELFF
TRBV18	TRBD1	NA	TRBJ1-3	TGTGCCAGCTCACCATGGGCCCTTGGGACAGGGGCTGGAAACACCATATATTTT	CASSPWALGTGAGNTIYF
TRBV4-3	TRBD2	NA	TRBJ2-7	TGCGCCAGCAGCCAAATAGCGGGTTCCTACGAGCAGTACTTC	CASSQIAGSYEQYF
TRBV5-1	TRBD1	NA	TRBJ1-6	TGCGCCAGCAGCTTGGTACGACAGGGGGATTCACCCCTCCACTTT	CASSLVRQGDSPLHF
TRBV19	NA	few	TRBJ2-1	TGTGCCAGTAGTAGCCGGGACTCCTACAATGAGCAGTTCTTC	CASSSRDSYNEQFF
TRBV5-8	TRBD1	NA	TRBJ2-2	TGTGCCAGTTCCTACAGGGGCACCGGGGAGCTGTTTTTT	CASSYRGTGELFF
TRBV5-8	TRBD1	NA	TRBJ1-5	TGTGCCAGCAGCCCCGGGACAGGGGATCAGCCCCAGCATTTT	CASSPGTGDQPQHF
TRBV11-2	TRBD1	NA	TRBJ1-2	TGTGCCAGCAGCCCCGGACAGGGGGCGTTTGGCTACACCTTC	CASSPGQGAFGYTF
TRBV19	NA	NA	TRBJ1-3	TGTGCCAGTAGTCCCACTCGGGCTGGAAACACCATATATTTT	CASSPTRAGNTIYF
TRBV6-1	NA	NA	TRBJ2-7	TGTGCCAGCAGTGAAGCTTCAGGGTTCGACGAGCAGTACTTC	CASSEASGFDEQYF
TRBV11-2	TRBD2	NA	TRBJ2-7	TGTGCCAGCAGCTACGGAGTAGCGGGGACCTACGAGCAGTACTTC	CASSYGVAGTYEQYF
TRBV18	TRBD1	NA	TRBJ2-1	TGTGCCAGCTCACCGGGACAGGTCAACAATGAGCAGTTCTTC	CASSPGQVNNEQFF
TRBV10-1	NA	NA	TRBJ2-7	TGCGCCAGCAGTCCAGGGAAGTCCTACGAGCAGTACTTC	CASSPGKSYEQYF